Shown below are 2 T cell receptor beta chains from a single sample sequenced in a study of blood T cell repertoires in COVID-19. The method was immunoSEQ multiplex PCR; TCRdb's version includes in-frame clones alone and lacks a portion of them. Altogether around 200,000 clones are present, about 88% being singletons, with the ten largest covering roughly 4%. The specimen was PBMCs or T cells enriched from blood (not recorded which). The source is a woman aged 30 to 39 who had been exposed to COVID-19.

This sequence joins TRBV5-1 and TRBJ1-6; perhaps TRBD1 as D (5 bases). This CDR3 has 15 amino acids. In germline, CDR1 is SGHRS, CDR2 YFSETQ. V gave up 4 bases and J gave up 6 bases, with 14 bases separating them. The CDR3 sequence: CASSILIGANSPLHF. CDR3 nucleotide sequence: TGCGCCAGCAGCATATTAATAGGGGCTAATTCACCCCTCCACTTT.

The chain combines TRBV7-3 with TRBJ2-3; possible D gene TRBD2, 5 bases. Germline CDR1 reads SGHTA; CDR2 reads FQGTGA. This CDR3 spans 16 amino acids. V lost 0 bases and J lost 2, with 12 bases in between. The CDR3 protein is CASSLTPTSITDTQYF. The CDR3 DNA reads as TGTGCCAGCAGCTTAACCCCAACTAGTATCACAGATACGCAGTATTTT. Drawing the rest from reference TRBV7-3 and TRBJ2-3, the complete variable domain is GAGVSQTPSNKVTEKGKYVELRCDPISGHTALYWYRQSLGQGPEFLIYFQGTGAADDSGLPNDRFFAVRPEGSVSTLKIQRTERGDSAVYLCASSLTPTSITDTQYFGPGTRLTVL.